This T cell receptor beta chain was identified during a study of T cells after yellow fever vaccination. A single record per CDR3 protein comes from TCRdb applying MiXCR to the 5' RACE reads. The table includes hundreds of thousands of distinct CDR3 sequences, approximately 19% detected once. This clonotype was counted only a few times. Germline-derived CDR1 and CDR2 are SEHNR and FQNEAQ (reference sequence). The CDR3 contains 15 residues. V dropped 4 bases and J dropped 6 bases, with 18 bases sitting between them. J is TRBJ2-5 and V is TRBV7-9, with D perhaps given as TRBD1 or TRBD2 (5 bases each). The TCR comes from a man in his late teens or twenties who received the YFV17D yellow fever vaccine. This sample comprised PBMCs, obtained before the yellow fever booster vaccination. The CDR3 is CASSSTGTPAKTQYF. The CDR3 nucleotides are TGTGCCAGCAGCTCCACCGGGACCCCAGCGAAGACCCAGTACTTC.